This TCR beta chain was recorded in a study of shared clonotypes between healthy human individuals. Trimming shortened V by 8 bases and J by 2 bases, and 12 bases separated the two germline ends. The CDR3 extends over 13 amino acids. Looked up from germline, CDR1 is MNHEY and CDR2 is SVGAGI. Study-level findings and limits: Clonotype sharing across donors was expected to vary with sequencing depth. Genetic and exposure-history diversity was limited by the small donor number.

Repertoires were generated with immunoSEQ multiplex PCR, while TCRdb's copy carries only in-frame clones and drops some. The sample includes about 490,000 clones, around 79% of them seen just once. As to this clone: Its antigen is unknown.

There were no recent acute infections or vaccinations among the donors, who were healthy HIV-negative adults. With unsorted samples, genomic DNA was obtained from some 100 million PBMCs. This TCR derives from a woman aged 40 to 50 in good health. Some clones in this sample may be carry-over from other donors' samples. The sample was PBMCs. This chain links TRBV6-5 with TRBJ1-2; D might be TRBD1 (5 bases). Here the CDR3 DNA reads TGTGCCAGCGGGGCCGTGGTGAACTATGGCTACACCTTC. Translating gives CASGAVVNYGYTF.